Shown below are 14 T cell receptor beta chains from a single sample sequenced in a study of early T cells in non-severe SARS-CoV-2 infection. TCRdb re-analysed the 5' RACE reads in MiXCR, keeping a single row per CDR3 protein. The sample lists roughly 27,000 distinct CDR3 sequences, about 5% occurring once. Specimen: whole blood. The source of these receptors is an adult who was a healthcare worker with PCR-confirmed SARS-CoV-2 infection or an uninfected control (not recorded which).

This clonotype was detected a few times. This chain uses TRBV5-1 with TRBJ2-2, with TRBD2 matching over 8 bases. Germline lookup yields CDR1 SGHRS and CDR2 YFSETQ. The junction had 4 bases not matched to a gene; V was cut back by 1 base and J by 5 bases. The CDR3 contains 15 residues. The CDR3 sequence: CASSLTGGQTGELFF. DNA of the CDR3: TGCGCCAGCAGCTTGACGGGAGGGCAAACCGGGGAGCTGTTTTTT.

This clonotype was seen repeatedly, ten times or more. The V call is TRBV4-3, the J call TRBJ2-3, with D hard to call. In germline, CDR1 is LGHNA, CDR2 YSLEER. CDR3 length equals 14 residues. The V gene lost 0 bases and the J gene lost 2 bases, with 6 bases spanning the gap. The CDR3 nucleotides read TGCGCCAGCAGCCAAGATGGGTACACAGATACGCAGTATTTT. Translated: CASSQDGYTDTQYF.

V is TRBV13 and J is TRBJ2-7; 9 bases align to TRBD2. CDR1 and CDR2 from the germline V gene are PRHDT and FYEKMQ (reference sequence). The CDR3 consists of 13 residues. Germline trimming cut 8 bases from V and 1 base from J; bases unmatched to any gene: 3. CDR3 in DNA: TGTGCCAGCGGACTAGCGATATCCTACGAGCAGTACTTC. Translated: CASGLAISYEQYF.

This clonotype appeared many times. The chain combines TRBV12-3 or TRBV12-4 with TRBJ2-1; 11 nucleotides match TRBD1. Trimming cost V 2 bases and J 7 bases; bases outside gene matches: 4. CDR3 size: 15 residues. CDR3 loop: CASSLPDRGLNEQFF. CDR3 sequence (DNA): TGTGCCAGCAGTTTACCGGACAGGGGGCTGAATGAGCAGTTCTTC.

This clonotype showed up many times. The chain joins TRBV20-1 to TRBJ2-7, with D perhaps matching TRBD2 (5 bases). CDR3 length: 12 residues. Germline-derived CDR1 and CDR2 are DFQATT and SNEGSKA (reference sequence). V lost 2 bases and J 4 bases, leaving 9 bases between the germline ends. In nucleotides, the CDR3 is TGCAGTGCTAGACGACGGGATTACGAGCAGTACTTC. Amino acids: CSARRRDYEQYF.

As regards this clonotype: A single base separates this from a much larger clone, so it may be a read error. The V and J genes are TRBV29-1 and TRBJ2-5; TRBD1 or TRBD2 may be the D gene (5 bases each). CDR1 and CDR2 from the germline V gene are SQVTM and ANQGSEA. This CDR3 contains 13 residues. CDR3 nucleotide sequence: TGCAGCGGTGGGGGACGGCAGGGAGAGACCCTGTACTTC. Translation gives CSGGGRQGETLYF. The full variable domain, in which reference TRBV29-1 and TRBJ2-5 provide the parts outside the CDR3, is SAVISQKPSRDICQRGTSLTIQCQVDSQVTMMFWYRQQPGQSLTLIATANQGSEATYESGFVIDKFPISRPNLTFSTLTVSNMSPEDSSIYLCSGGGRQGETLYFGPGTRLLVL.

This clonotype was seen many times. This chain joins TRBV2 and TRBJ2-1; D possibly uses TRBD1 or TRBD2 (5 bases each). Germline V gives CDR1 SNHLY, CDR2 FYNNEI. The CDR3 length is 12 residues. V was trimmed by 10 bases and J by 2 bases, leaving 9 bases between them. The CDR3 coding sequence is TGTGCCATGATGGGGGCCTACAATGAGCAGTTCTTC. Residues: CAMMGAYNEQFF.

This clonotype was observed at least ten times. The gene calls are TRBV19 and TRBJ2-7; TRBD1 matches 12 bases. CDR1 and CDR2 (germline): LNHDA, SQIVND (reference sequence). The J segment lost 5 bases and the V segment lost 4 bases, leaving 9 bases of the junction unmatched. The CDR3 runs to 16 residues. CDR3 sequence: CASSTIPGQGADEQYF. The CDR3, as DNA: TGTGCCAGTAGTACAATTCCGGGACAGGGGGCGGACGAGCAGTACTTC.

This clonotype was seen a few times. V gene TRBV14 combines with J gene TRBJ2-1; unclear D gene. With 1 base removed from V and 0 bases from J, the gap between germline ends came to 13 bases. The germline V gene encodes CDR1 SGHDN and CDR2 FVKESK. CDR3 length: 17 amino acids. The chain's CDR3 is CASSQGGARSSYNEQFF. The CDR3 region has the DNA TGTGCCAGCAGCCAAGGCGGCGCGAGGAGCTCCTACAATGAGCAGTTCTTC.

This CDR3 is CASSPLTGYYEQYF. CDR3 nucleotides: TGTGCCAGCAGCCCTCTGACAGGGTACTACGAGCAGTACTTC. The V call is TRBV3-1, the J call TRBJ2-7, with 7 bases matching TRBD1. The CDR3 runs 14 residues. Per germline, CDR1 LGHDT and CDR2 YNNKEL (reference sequence). V trimming: 4 bases; J trimming: 3 bases; junction bases outside the gene matches: 6.

This clonotype was seen many times. This chain connects TRBV2 to TRBJ2-7; unclear D gene. From germline, CDR1 is SNHLY and CDR2 FYNNEI. The CDR3 contains 12 residues. V was shortened by 1 base and J by 7 bases, with 8 bases between the two germline ends. As DNA, the CDR3 is TGTGCCAGCAGTGAAGAGGTAGGGGAGCAGTACTTC. Protein sequence: CASSEEVGEQYF.

V usage is TRBV29-1 and J usage is TRBJ1-1; a weak D match, TRBD1 (5 bases). Trimming stripped 7 bases from V and 2 bases from J, with 20 bases between. This CDR3 is built from 15 residues. Germline CDR1 SQVTM, CDR2 ANQGSEA. The CDR3 region has the DNA TGCAGCGCCGCGGGGCAGAAAAACCGAAACACTGAAGCTTTCTTT. Amino acid sequence: CSAAGQKNRNTEAFF. The variable domain in full, completed from reference TRBV29-1 and TRBJ1-1, reads SAVISQKPSRDICQRGTSLTIQCQVDSQVTMMFWYRQQPGQSLTLIATANQGSEATYESGFVIDKFPISRPNLTFSTLTVSNMSPEDSSIYLCSAAGQKNRNTEAFFGQGTRLTVV.

The table lists this clonotype with many counts. DNA for the CDR3: TGTGCCAGCAGCTTAGGCATCGCGGGCTATGGCTACACCTTC. Residues: CASSLGIAGYGYTF. The chain joins TRBV5-6 to TRBJ1-2; D gene unclear. CDR1 is SGHDT, CDR2 YYEEEE, per germline. Deletions cut 2 bases from V and 4 bases from J, with 12 bases between. This CDR3 comprises 14 residues.

The chain uses TRBV18 and TRBJ2-7; TRBD1 agrees at 10 bases. This CDR3 is 17 amino acids long. Germline CDR1 and CDR2: KGHSH and LQKENI. The V segment lost 3 bases and the J segment 4 bases; nucleotides outside the gene matches: 12. CDR3 bases: TGTGCCAGCTCACCTGAGCTAGGGGGACAGGGGAAATACGAGCAGTACTTC. Translation gives CASSPELGGQGKYEQYF.